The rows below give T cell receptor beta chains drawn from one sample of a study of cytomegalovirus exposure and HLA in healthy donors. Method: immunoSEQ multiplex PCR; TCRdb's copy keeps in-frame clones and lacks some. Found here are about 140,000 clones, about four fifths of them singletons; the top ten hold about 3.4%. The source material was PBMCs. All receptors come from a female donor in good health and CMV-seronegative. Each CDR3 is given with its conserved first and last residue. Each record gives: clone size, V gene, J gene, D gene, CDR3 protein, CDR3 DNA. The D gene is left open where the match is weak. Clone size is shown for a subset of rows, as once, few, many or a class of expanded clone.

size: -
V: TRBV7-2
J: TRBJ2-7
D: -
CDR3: CASSLATGSISEQYF
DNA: TGTGCCAGCAGCTTGGCCACAGGGTCAATAAGCGAGCAGTACTTC

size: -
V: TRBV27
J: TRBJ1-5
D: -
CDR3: CASSAREGQPQHF
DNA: TGTGCCAGCAGTGCCAGGGAGGGTCAGCCCCAGCATTTT

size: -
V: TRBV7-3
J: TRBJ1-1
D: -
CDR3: CASSLRGGIEAFF
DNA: TGTGCCAGCAGCCTAAGGGGGGGTATTGAAGCTTTCTTT

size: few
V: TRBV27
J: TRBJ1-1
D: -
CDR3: CASSRQGGRAFF
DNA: TGTGCCAGCAGTAGGCAGGGAGGTAGAGCTTTCTTT

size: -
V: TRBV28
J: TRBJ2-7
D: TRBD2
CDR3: CASSYTSGEQYF
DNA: TGTGCCAGCAGTTACACTAGCGGCGAGCAGTACTTC

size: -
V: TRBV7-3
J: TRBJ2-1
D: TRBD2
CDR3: CASSPRLAGGYNEQFF
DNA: TGTGCCAGCAGCCCGAGACTAGCGGGGGGATACAATGAGCAGTTCTTC

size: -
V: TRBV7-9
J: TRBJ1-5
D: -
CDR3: CASSLAGNSNQPQHF
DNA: TGTGCCAGCAGCTTAGCCGGGAATAGCAATCAGCCCCAGCATTTT

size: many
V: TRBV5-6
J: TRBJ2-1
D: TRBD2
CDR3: CASSLEATLAGGREQFF
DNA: TGTGCCAGCAGCTTGGAGGCAACACTAGCGGGAGGGCGGGAGCAGTTCTTC

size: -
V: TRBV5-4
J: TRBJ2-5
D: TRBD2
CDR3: CASSFKSSGSQETQYF
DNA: TGTGCCAGCAGCTTCAAGTCTAGCGGGAGTCAAGAGACCCAGTACTTC

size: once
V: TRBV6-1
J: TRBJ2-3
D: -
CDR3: CASSDLGPGGTDTQYF
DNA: TGTGCCAGCAGTGACTTGGGGCCGGGAGGCACAGATACGCAGTATTTT

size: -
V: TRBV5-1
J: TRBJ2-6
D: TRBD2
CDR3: CASSLVGGTGANVLTF
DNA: TGCGCCAGCAGCTTGGTCGGGGGGACTGGGGCCAACGTCCTGACTTTC

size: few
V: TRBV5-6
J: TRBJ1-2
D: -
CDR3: CASSSPIVSYGYTF
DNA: TGTGCCAGCAGCTCCCCGATAGTCTCTTATGGCTACACCTTC

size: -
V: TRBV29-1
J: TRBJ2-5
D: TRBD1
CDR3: CSGTGVLKETQYF
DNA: TGCAGCGGGACAGGGGTCCTAAAAGAGACCCAGTACTTC

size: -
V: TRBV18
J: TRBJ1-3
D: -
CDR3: CASSPLATGYGNTIYF
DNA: TGTGCCAGCTCACCACTCGCTACCGGGTATGGAAACACCATATATTTT

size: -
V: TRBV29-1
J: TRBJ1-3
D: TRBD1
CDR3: CSAREGTDRNTIYF
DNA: TGCAGCGCCCGAGAAGGGACAGATAGAAACACCATATATTTT

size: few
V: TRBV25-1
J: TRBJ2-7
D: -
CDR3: CASRRGGAYEQYF
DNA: TGTGCCAGCAGGAGAGGGGGGGCCTACGAGCAGTACTTC

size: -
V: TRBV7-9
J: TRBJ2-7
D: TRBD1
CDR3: CASSLGWTGNHEQYF
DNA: TGTGCCAGCAGCTTAGGATGGACAGGGAACCACGAGCAGTACTTC

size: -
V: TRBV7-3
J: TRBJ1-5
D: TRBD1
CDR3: CASSSRPGQGNQPQHF
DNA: TGTGCCAGCAGCTCCCGGCCGGGACAGGGCAATCAGCCCCAGCATTTT

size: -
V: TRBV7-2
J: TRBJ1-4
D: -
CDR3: CASSWTGYEKLFF
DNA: TGTGCCAGCAGCTGGACTGGTTATGAAAAACTGTTTTTT